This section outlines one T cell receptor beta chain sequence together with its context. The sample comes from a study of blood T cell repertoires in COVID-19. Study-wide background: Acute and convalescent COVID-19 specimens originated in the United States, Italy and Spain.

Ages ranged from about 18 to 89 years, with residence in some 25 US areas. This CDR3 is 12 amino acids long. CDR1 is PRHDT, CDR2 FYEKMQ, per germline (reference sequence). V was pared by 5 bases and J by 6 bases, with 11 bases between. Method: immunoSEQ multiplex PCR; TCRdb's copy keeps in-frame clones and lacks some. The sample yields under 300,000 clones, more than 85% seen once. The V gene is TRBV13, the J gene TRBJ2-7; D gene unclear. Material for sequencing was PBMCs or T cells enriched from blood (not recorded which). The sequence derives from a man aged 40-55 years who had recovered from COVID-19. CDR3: CASSPSPGEQYF. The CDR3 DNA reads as TGTGCCAGCAGCCCCAGCCCGGGCGAGCAGTACTTC.